These 8 T cell receptor beta chains originate from one sample sequenced in a study of response to subunit inactivated influenza vaccine. TCRdb processed the RT-PCR reads anew with MiXCR; each CDR3 protein has one entry. This table has 500,000 to 600,000 distinct CDR3 sequences, roughly 13% appearing once. The source was PBMCs from blood, collected roughly 45 days after vaccination. The receptors were gathered from a man between 45 and 60 years old who received an inactivated influenza vaccine.

This clonotype was seen a few times. The CDR3 nucleotides read TGTGCCAGCAGCAGGGGACTAGCGGGAGAGACCCAGTACTTC. Amino acid sequence: CASSRGLAGETQYF. V is TRBV5-6 and J is TRBJ2-5, with 12 nucleotides matching TRBD2. This CDR3 comprises 14 residues. V gave up 4 bases and J gave up 4 bases; unmatched junction bases: 2. The V gene's germline CDR1 is SGHDT and CDR2 YYEEEE.

The J gene is TRBJ2-7, the V gene TRBV19, with 8 bases matching TRBD1. With V trimmed by 8 bases and J by 5 bases, 5 bases remained unmatched. From germline, CDR1 is LNHDA and CDR2 SQIVND (reference sequence). The CDR3 has 12 residues. CDR3 sequence (DNA): TGTGCCAGTCGACAGGGGAGCCACGAGCAGTACTTC. It specifies CASRQGSHEQYF. Full variable domain (missing parts from reference TRBV19 and TRBJ2-7): DGGITQSPKYLFRKEGQNVTLSCEQNLNHDAMYWYRQDPGQGLRLIYYSQIVNDFQKGDIAEGYSVSREKKESFPLTVTSAQKNPTAFYLCASRQGSHEQYFGPGTRLTVT.

V gene TRBV9 combines with J gene TRBJ2-1, with a tentative D call TRBD2 (6 bases). Germline V gene lookup returns CDR1 SGDLS and CDR2 YYNGEE. V was trimmed by 4 bases and J by 10 bases, leaving 21 bases between them. The CDR3 is 15 amino acids. CDR3 bases: TGTGCCAGCAGCCCCCGACTAGAACGATTCGGGGAGCAGTTCTTC. Its translation: CASSPRLERFGEQFF. Full variable domain (outside the CDR3, taken from reference TRBV9 and TRBJ2-1): DSGVTQTPKHLITATGQRVTLRCSPRSGDLSVYWYQQSLDQGLQFLIQYYNGEERAKGNILERFSAQQFPDLHSELNLSSLELGDSALYFCASSPRLERFGEQFFGPGTRLTVL.

This clonotype was recorded many times. The chain employs TRBV20-1 and TRBJ2-7; 11 positions match TRBD1. This CDR3 contains 13 residues. V lost 4 bases, J lost 5 bases, and 4 bases stayed unmatched. Germline V CDR1 and CDR2: DFQATT, SNEGSKA (reference sequence). CDR3 sequence reads: CSATDRGLNEQYF. CDR3 in DNA: TGCAGTGCTACGGACAGGGGGCTTAACGAGCAGTACTTC.

The table lists this clonotype with a few counts. This sequence joins TRBV2 and TRBJ1-2; 8 bases are shared with TRBD1. V shed 6 bases, J shed 1 base, and the junction held 28 bases outside the gene matches. The length of the CDR3 is 22 residues. Germline-derived CDR1 and CDR2 are SNHLY and FYNNEI. CDR3 sequence: CASRNTPTTFRDRSQNNYGYTF. CDR3 coding DNA: TGTGCCAGCAGGAACACCCCCACCACTTTCCGGGACAGGAGTCAGAATAACTATGGCTACACCTTC.

This chain joins TRBV20-1 and TRBJ2-3; D possibly corresponds to TRBD1 (6 bases). CDR1 DFQATT and CDR2 SNEGSKA come from the germline V gene (reference sequence). The CDR3 has 16 amino acids. The ends were cut back, 4 bases at V and 6 bases at J, with 23 bases in the middle. CDR3 protein: CSATTLGGRGLDTQYF. The DNA for the CDR3 is TGCAGTGCTACCACGCTCGGAGGCAGGGGCTTGGATACGCAGTATTTT.

The chain joins TRBV30 to TRBJ1-1; D gene uncertain. CDR1 GTSNPN and CDR2 SVGIG come from the germline V gene (reference sequence). The CDR3 spans 12 residues. V was pared by 2 bases and J by 0 bases, with 4 bases between. CDR3 DNA sequence: TGTGCCTGGAGTTGGCTGAACACTGAAGCTTTCTTT. Translating gives CAWSWLNTEAFF.

This clonotype was recorded many times. The gene calls are TRBV29-1 and TRBJ2-1; the D gene is possibly TRBD2 (6 bases). The CDR3 covers 15 residues. Germline lookup yields CDR1 SQVTM and CDR2 ANQGSEA. V was clipped by 3 bases and J by 6 bases, with 18 bases between them. The CDR3 loop is CSVDPQDGGVNEQFF. The CDR3 DNA is TGCAGCGTTGACCCTCAGGACGGCGGGGTCAATGAGCAGTTCTTC.